Listed here are 18 T cell receptor beta chains from one sample, sequenced in a study of T cells expressing NK-cell markers. With the 5' RACE reads reprocessed, TCRdb shows one record per CDR3 protein and no DNA. Its table lists about 160,000 distinct CDR3 sequences. The sample consisted of blood T cells: a sorted CD56 or NKG2C T cell subset, CD4+ or CD8+ T cells, or bulk PBMC T cells (not recorded which). The receptors were gathered from a man aged 18-70 years in good health.

The chain employs TRBV6-5 and TRBJ2-1; TCRdb names TRBD1, which stays unverified in the absence of DNA. CDR1 MNHEY and CDR2 SVGAGI come from the germline V gene. This CDR3 is 19 amino acids long. CDR3 sequence: CASSYGGRGSSISYNEQFF.

The rearrangement uses TRBV9 and TRBJ2-7; the D call from TCRdb, TRBD1, cannot be confirmed without DNA. The CDR3 consists of 15 residues. CDR1 and CDR2 from the germline V gene are SGDLS and YYNGEE. CDR3 amino acids: CASSVGGDDSYEQYF.

The chain couples TRBV5-1 to TRBJ1-5. The CDR3 sequence is 14 residues long. The germline CDR1 and CDR2 sequences are SGHRS and YFSETQ. The CDR3 here is CASSLDISNQPQHF.

The CDR3 region is CASSLPSGGAFGELFF. The V and J genes are TRBV5-1 and TRBJ2-2; with no DNA, the TCRdb D assignment of TRBD2 cannot be verified. CDR1 is SGHRS, CDR2 YFSETQ, per germline. The CDR3 totals 16 residues.

The rearrangement joins TRBV23-1 to TRBJ2-2; checking the TCRdb D call of TRBD1 is not possible without DNA. TRBV23-1 is assigned to the ORF class and has an uncertain function. This CDR3 contains 17 residues. Here the CDR3 reads CASSQTGPFQNTGELFF.

This chain links TRBV7-8 with TRBJ2-3; TCRdb designates TRBD2, a call that cannot be tested without DNA. There are 15 residues in the CDR3. From germline, CDR1 is SGHVS and CDR2 FQNEAQ. The CDR3 loop reads CASSKGDSSYDTQYF. Combining the CDR3 with reference TRBV7-8 and TRBJ2-3 gives the whole variable domain GAGVSQSPRYKVAKRGQDVALRCDPISGHVSLFWYQQALGQGPEFLTYFQNEAQLDKSGLPSDRFFAERPEGSVSTLKIQRTQQEDSAVYLCASSKGDSSYDTQYFGPGTRLTVL.

This CDR3 reads CASSTGFRQNTEAFF. The chain combines TRBV5-6 with TRBJ1-1. The CDR3 is made up of 15 amino acids. Per germline, CDR1 SGHDT and CDR2 YYEEEE.

CDR3 sequence reads: CASSLSGGDTQYF. The V and J genes are TRBV28 and TRBJ2-3; the D call of TRBD2 rests on TCRdb alone, since no DNA is present to check it. The length of the CDR3 is 13 residues. Per germline, CDR1 MDHEN and CDR2 SYDVKM. Full variable domain (rest looked up from reference TRBV28 and TRBJ2-3): DVKVTQSSRYLVKRTGEKVFLECVQDMDHENMFWYRQDPGLGLRLIYFSYDVKMKEKGDIPEGYSVSREKKERFSLILESASTNQTSMYLCASSLSGGDTQYFGPGTRLTVL.

This chain connects TRBV7-9 to TRBJ1-1; without DNA, the TCRdb call of TRBD1 cannot be checked. The V gene's germline CDR1 is SEHNR and CDR2 FQNEAQ (reference sequence). This CDR3 contains 15 residues. The CDR3 sequence: CASIILSYQGTEAFF. The whole variable domain, filled in from reference TRBV7-9 and TRBJ1-1, reads DTGVSQNPRHKITKRGQNVTFRCDPISEHNRLYWYRQTLGQGPEFLTYFQNEAQLEKSRLLSDRFSAERPKGSFSTLEIQRTEQGDSAMYLCASIILSYQGTEAFFGQGTRLTVV.

V usage is TRBV12-5 and J usage is TRBJ2-2; the TRBD1 assignment by TCRdb is unverifiable without DNA. The CDR3 has 15 residues. Germline V gene sequence: CDR1 LGHNT, CDR2 FRNRAP. Here the CDR3 reads CASGLEGGYTGELFF.

This chain uses TRBV5-4 with TRBJ2-3. The CDR3 contains 15 residues. Germline V CDR1 and CDR2: SGHNT, YYREEE (reference sequence). CDR3 loop: CASSSTTASTDTQYF.

The chain couples TRBV3-1 to TRBJ2-5; TCRdb names TRBD1, which stays unverified in the absence of DNA. This CDR3 is 13 amino acids long. CDR1 is LGHDT and CDR2 is YNNKEL in the germline V gene (reference sequence). The CDR3: CASSGVGEETQYF.

The CDR3 sequence is CATSDLHHSNTDTGELFF. This sequence joins TRBV24-1 and TRBJ2-2. There are 18 residues in the CDR3. Per the germline V gene, CDR1 is KGHDR and CDR2 is SFDVKD.

The genes are TRBV5-1 and TRBJ2-2; TCRdb selects TRBD1, and the lack of DNA leaves this call unchecked. Germline V lookup: CDR1 SGHRS, CDR2 YFSETQ. The CDR3 covers 17 residues. This CDR3 is CASSFSGFPVNTGELFF.

The rearrangement uses TRBV2 and TRBJ1-1; the TRBD1 assignment by TCRdb is unverifiable without DNA. The CDR3 has 14 amino acids. Germline CDR1 and CDR2: SNHLY and FYNNEI. This chain's CDR3 is CASIHGRGETEAFF.

The chain employs TRBV6-5 and TRBJ1-5. The V gene's germline CDR1 is MNHEY and CDR2 SVGAGI. The CDR3 runs 13 residues. The CDR3 sequence is CASSYGVYQPQHF.

The chain carries TRBV9 and TRBJ2-3; the TCRdb call, TRBD2, lacks DNA for checking. Germline V CDR1 and CDR2: SGDLS, YYNGEE. The CDR3 length is 15 residues. This chain's CDR3 is CASSPGTSETDTQYF.

V and J are TRBV4-1 and TRBJ2-7; TCRdb lists TRBD1, though no DNA is available to test this call. Per germline, CDR1 MGHRA and CDR2 YSYEKL. The CDR3 contains 15 residues. This CDR3 is CASSQVGTAYYEQYF.